The next 18 T cell receptor beta chains were all read from a single sample in a study of OX40 agonist ivuxolimab in advanced cancers. This table comes from immunoSEQ multiplex PCR, and its TCRdb copy is limited to in-frame clones, with some not included. The profile shows 91,000 or so clones, around 94% of them singletons. Sequencing used CD4+ or CD8+ T cells sorted from blood, obtained in a trial of the OX40 agonist ivuxolimab. All receptors derive from an adult with an advanced solid tumor such as melanoma, head and neck, liver or kidney cancer.

The chain uses TRBV7-9 and TRBJ1-2; D not certain. V lost 1 base, J lost 6 bases, and 24 bases lay in between. This CDR3 comprises 18 residues. The germline gives CDR1 SEHNR, CDR2 FQNEAQ (reference sequence). CDR3 protein: CASSLVAKIEGRRNGYTF. The DNA of the CDR3 is TGTGCCAGCAGCTTAGTTGCCAAGATCGAGGGAAGGAGAAATGGCTACACCTTC.

This chain links TRBV2 with TRBJ2-1; D might be TRBD1 or TRBD2, each matching 6 bases. The CDR3 contains 16 residues. V lost 6 bases to trimming and J lost 7 bases, with 22 bases between them. Germline CDR1 and CDR2: SNHLY and FYNNEI. CDR3 protein: CASSRERGAGTNEQFF. For the CDR3, the DNA is TGTGCCAGCAGCCGGGAGAGGGGGGCAGGTACTAATGAGCAGTTCTTC.

V and J are TRBV28 and TRBJ2-7; TRBD2 agrees at 13 bases. The ends lost 6 bases at V and 4 bases at J; junction bases unmatched: 6. CDR1 and CDR2 from the germline V gene are MDHEN and SYDVKM. The CDR3 runs to 15 residues. Here the CDR3 reads CASSLRTSGSYEQYF. CDR3 DNA sequence: TGTGCCAGCAGCCTTAGGACTAGCGGGAGTTACGAGCAGTACTTC.

The rearrangement joins TRBV5-4 to TRBJ2-7; D is perhaps TRBD2 (6 bases). Germline V lookup: CDR1 SGHNT, CDR2 YYREEE (reference sequence). Trimming took off 4 bases at V and 0 bases at J, with 11 bases between the two ends. CDR3 length: 14 residues. The CDR3 here is CASSPLGGSYEQYF. Here the CDR3 DNA reads TGTGCCAGCAGCCCTCTGGGGGGCTCCTACGAGCAGTACTTC. The full variable domain, its missing parts supplied by reference TRBV5-4 and TRBJ2-7, is ETGVTQSPTHLIKTRGQQVTLRCSSQSGHNTVSWYQQALGQGPQFIFQYYREEENGRGNFPPRFSGLQFPNYSSELNVNALELDDSALYLCASSPLGGSYEQYFGPGTRLTVT.

The chain combines TRBV29-1 with TRBJ2-7, with unresolved D. V dropped 0 bases and J dropped 0 bases, with 6 bases sitting between them. Germline-derived CDR1 and CDR2 are SQVTM and ANQGSEA. The CDR3 runs to 13 residues. The DNA of the CDR3 is TGCAGCGTTGAAGATATCTACTCCTACGAGCAGTACTTC. Translation: CSVEDIYSYEQYF.

This chain links TRBV28 with TRBJ1-1, with a weak D call TRBD1 (6 bases). Trimming removed 7 bases at V and 1 base at J, with 10 bases between. The CDR3 sequence is 13 residues long. Germline CDR1 reads MDHEN; CDR2 reads SYDVKM. The CDR3 spells CASILQGNTEAFF. Here the CDR3 DNA reads TGTGCCAGCATTCTACAGGGGAACACTGAAGCTTTCTTT.

The J gene is TRBJ2-1, the V gene TRBV4-1, with 15 bases that match TRBD2. The V and J ends lost 4 bases and 1 base, in that order; junction bases with no gene match: 11. This CDR3 has 20 amino acids. Per germline, CDR1 MGHRA and CDR2 YSYEKL. CDR3 nucleotides: TGCGCCAGCAGCCTCCCGGGACTAGCGGGAGGCTCCGGGTCCTACAATGAGCAGTTCTTC. Amino acids: CASSLPGLAGGSGSYNEQFF.

This clone was recorded only once. The chain carries TRBV29-1 and TRBJ2-7; possibly TRBD1 or TRBD2 for D (5 bases each). CDR3 length: 12 residues. Germline CDR1 reads SQVTM; CDR2 reads ANQGSEA. Trimming shortened V by 7 bases and J by 2 bases, and 12 bases separated the two germline ends. In DNA, the CDR3 is TGCAGCGCCCGGGACGGCACCTACGAGCAGTACTTC. Residues: CSARDGTYEQYF.

The chain joins TRBV4-2 to TRBJ2-1; 11 bases map to TRBD2. Germline V gene data show CDR1 as LGHNA and CDR2 as YNFKEQ. The CDR3 sequence is 16 residues long. Unmatched junction bases numbered 4, after V lost 0 bases and J lost 6 bases. The DNA for the CDR3 is TGTGCCAGCAGCCAAGATCTAGCGGGAGGAAGCAATGAGCAGTTCTTC. This codes for CASSQDLAGGSNEQFF.

V gene TRBV6-4 combines with J gene TRBJ1-1, with D tentatively TRBD1 (6 bases). Germline V CDR1 and CDR2: MRHNA, SNTAGT. Trimming left V 5 bases short and J 3 bases short, with 13 bases between. The CDR3 extends over 14 amino acids. This chain's CDR3 is CASSRDTQYTEAFF. In DNA, the CDR3 is TGTGCCAGCAGTAGGGACACACAATACACTGAAGCTTTCTTT.

This chain joins TRBV2 and TRBJ2-7; D is ambiguous. CDR1 is SNHLY, CDR2 FYNNEI, per germline. This CDR3 region has 15 residues. The germline V and J ends were trimmed by 1 base and 0 bases, with 10 bases remaining between them. The CDR3 DNA sequence: TGTGCCAGCAGTGAAGATGCGGTGAGCTCCTACGAGCAGTACTTC. Translation: CASSEDAVSSYEQYF. Together with reference TRBV2 and TRBJ2-7, the CDR3 gives the full variable domain: EPEVTQTPSHQVTQMGQEVILRCVPISNHLYFYWYRQILGQKVEFLVSFYNNEISEKSEIFDDQFSVERPDGSNFTLKIRSTKLEDSAMYFCASSEDAVSSYEQYFGPGTRLTVT.

This clone appeared once. This chain joins TRBV5-1 and TRBJ1-2; maybe TRBD1 (5 bases). Germline CDR1 reads SGHRS; CDR2 reads YFSETQ. The V and J ends lost 5 bases and 8 bases respectively, with 22 bases between them. The CDR3 has 15 residues. The CDR3 reads CASSIGSDRTLGYTF. The CDR3 DNA reads as TGCGCCAGCAGTATAGGAAGCGACAGAACCCTAGGCTACACCTTC.

This chain joins TRBV27 and TRBJ1-1; D unclear. CDR3 length equals 13 residues. Per germline, CDR1 MNHEY and CDR2 SMNVEV (reference sequence). Trimming shortened V by 7 bases and J by 1 base, and 10 bases separated the two germline ends. Written as DNA, the CDR3 is TGTGCCAGCACCTCCCTCAGGAACACTGAAGCTTTCTTT. It specifies CASTSLRNTEAFF.

The rearrangement uses TRBV2 and TRBJ1-2; D remains unclear. From germline, CDR1 is SNHLY and CDR2 FYNNEI. With 7 bases removed from V and 3 bases from J, the gap between germline ends came to 6 bases. The CDR3 totals 11 residues. The CDR3 DNA is TGTGCCAGCACAGAGTACTATGGCTACACCTTC. Its translation: CASTEYYGYTF.

This clone was seen a few times. J is TRBJ1-5 and V is TRBV5-5, with D hard to call. V lost 0 bases, J lost 0 bases, and 7 bases lay in between. CDR3 length: 15 amino acids. Looked up from germline, CDR1 is SGHKS and CDR2 is YYEKEE (reference sequence). This chain's CDR3 is CASSLGRNSNQPQHF. For the CDR3, the DNA is TGTGCCAGCAGCTTGGGCCGGAATAGCAATCAGCCCCAGCATTTT.

In this sample, this clone turned up once. The chain joins TRBV7-9 to TRBJ1-4; 7 bases map to TRBD1. The CDR3 spans 14 residues. The germline gives CDR1 SEHNR, CDR2 FQNEAQ (reference sequence). Trimming removed 3 bases from V and 6 bases from J; junction bases left unmatched: 4. CDR3 protein: CASSLGGGDEKLFF. The CDR3 DNA reads TGTGCCAGCAGCTTGGGAGGGGGCGATGAAAAACTGTTTTTT.

CDR3 residues: CASRNGGSAYEQYF. CDR3 coding DNA: TGTGCCAGCAGAAACGGGGGCAGCGCCTACGAGCAGTACTTC. This chain connects TRBV6-5 to TRBJ2-7; D could derive from TRBD1 or TRBD2 (6 bases each). Germline CDR1 is MNHEY and CDR2 is SVGAGI. CDR3 length: 14 residues. V shed 6 bases and J shed 2 bases, with 14 bases lying between them.

The V gene is TRBV5-4, the J gene TRBJ2-7; TRBD1 aligns across 10 bases. V shed 2 bases, J shed 4 bases, and the junction held 6 bases outside the gene matches. Germline V lookup: CDR1 SGHNT, CDR2 YYREEE (reference sequence). This CDR3 spans 15 amino acids. CDR3 sequence reads: CASSFGGTGAYEQYF. The CDR3, as DNA: TGTGCCAGCAGCTTCGGCGGGACAGGGGCTTACGAGCAGTACTTC.